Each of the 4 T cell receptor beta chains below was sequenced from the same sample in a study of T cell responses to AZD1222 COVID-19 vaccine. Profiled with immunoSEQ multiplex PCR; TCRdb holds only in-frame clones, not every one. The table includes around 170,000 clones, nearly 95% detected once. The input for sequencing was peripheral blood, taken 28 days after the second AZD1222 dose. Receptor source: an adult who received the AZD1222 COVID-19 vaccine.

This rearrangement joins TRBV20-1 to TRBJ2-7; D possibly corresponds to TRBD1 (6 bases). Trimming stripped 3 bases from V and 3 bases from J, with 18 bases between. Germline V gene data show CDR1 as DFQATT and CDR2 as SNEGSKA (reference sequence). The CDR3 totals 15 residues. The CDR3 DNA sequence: TGCAGTGCTAGTTCCGGAGGAGGACAGCTCTACGAGCAGTACTTC. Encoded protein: CSASSGGGQLYEQYF.

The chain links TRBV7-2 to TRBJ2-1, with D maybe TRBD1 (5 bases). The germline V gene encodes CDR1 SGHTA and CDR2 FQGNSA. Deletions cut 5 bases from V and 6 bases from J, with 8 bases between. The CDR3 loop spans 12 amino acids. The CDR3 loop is CASSRQFNEQFF. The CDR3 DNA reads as TGTGCCAGCAGCCGACAGTTCAATGAGCAGTTCTTC.

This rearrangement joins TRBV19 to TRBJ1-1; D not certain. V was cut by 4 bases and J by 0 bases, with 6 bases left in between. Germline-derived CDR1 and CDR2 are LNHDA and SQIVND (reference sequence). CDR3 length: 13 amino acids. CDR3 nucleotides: TGTGCCAGTAGTAGTACTTTGAACACTGAAGCTTTCTTT. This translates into CASSSTLNTEAFF.

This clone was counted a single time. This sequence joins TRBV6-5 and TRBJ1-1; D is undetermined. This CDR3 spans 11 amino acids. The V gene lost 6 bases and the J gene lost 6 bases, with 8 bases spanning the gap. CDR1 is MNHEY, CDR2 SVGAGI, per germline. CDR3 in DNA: TGTGCCAGCAGGAGGGAGGCTGAAGCTTTCTTT. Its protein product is CASRREAEAFF.